This T cell receptor (beta chain) is drawn from a study of response to subunit inactivated influenza vaccine. Points from the study as a whole: After each seasonal influenza vaccination, few new T cells are recruited, the authors suggested.

From germline, CDR1 is MDHEN and CDR2 SYDVKM. J gave up 0 bases and V 5 bases, and 8 bases lay outside the gene matches. CDR3 length: 17 amino acids. On this clonotype itself: No antigen is known for it.

Each CDR3 protein gets one entry after TCRdb re-called the RT-PCR reads with MiXCR. Of some 500,000 distinct CDR3 sequences listed, over 10% are singletons. The sequence derives from a man aged 50 or older who received an inactivated influenza vaccine. This chain connects TRBV28 to TRBJ2-3; TRBD2 matches 10 bases. Specimen: PBMCs from blood, collected roughly 48 days after vaccination. Written as DNA, the CDR3 is TGTGCCAGCAGTCTACCCGGACTAGCGGCTAGCACAGATACGCAGTATTTT. The encoded protein is CASSLPGLAASTDTQYF.